The 27 T cell receptor beta chains presented below share a single source sample, sequenced in a study of early T cells in non-severe SARS-CoV-2 infection. TCRdb itself ran the 5' RACE reads through MiXCR, one entry per CDR3 protein. The data contain 86,000 or so distinct CDR3 sequences, about 14% of them singletons. The sample consisted of whole blood. These TCRs come from an adult who was a healthcare worker with PCR-confirmed SARS-CoV-2 infection or an uninfected control (not recorded which).

This clonotype came up a few times. V usage is TRBV7-2 and J usage is TRBJ2-7; 11 bases fit TRBD2. The CDR3 length is 15 residues. Trimming removed 5 bases from V and 0 bases from J; junction bases left unmatched: 3. The V gene's germline CDR1 is SGHTA and CDR2 FQGNSA. This chain's CDR3 is CASSQGLAASYEQYF. Here the CDR3 DNA reads TGTGCCAGCAGCCAGGGACTAGCGGCCTCCTACGAGCAGTACTTC. Full variable domain (rest looked up from reference TRBV7-2 and TRBJ2-7): GAGVSQSPSNKVTEKGKDVELRCDPISGHTALYWYRQSLGQGLEFLIYFQGNSAPDKSGLPSDRFSAERTGGSVSTLTIQRTQQEDSAVYLCASSQGLAASYEQYFGPGTRLTVT.

The sample holds many counts of this clonotype. The chain combines TRBV7-2 with TRBJ2-3; D not resolved. In germline, CDR1 is SGHTA, CDR2 FQGNSA. V was shortened by 6 bases and J by 0 bases, with 13 bases between the two germline ends. CDR3 length equals 15 residues. The CDR3 DNA reads as TGTGCCAGCAGTTCCCTCGCCCGTAGCACAGATACGCAGTATTTT. Protein product: CASSSLARSTDTQYF.

This sequence joins TRBV12-3 or TRBV12-4 and TRBJ2-3, with 9 bases identical to TRBD2. The V gene end was trimmed by 5 bases and the J gene end by 2 bases; junction bases not matched to a gene: 8. The length of the CDR3 is 16 residues. The CDR3 region is CASSPSGRMNTDTQYF. In DNA form, the CDR3 reads TGTGCCAGCAGTCCAAGCGGGAGGATGAACACAGATACGCAGTATTTT.

There are a few counts of this clonotype. The chain couples TRBV7-8 to TRBJ1-4; D unclear. The CDR3 is 16 residues long. V shed 3 bases and J shed 8 bases, with 19 bases lying between them. The V gene's germline CDR1 is SGHVS and CDR2 FQNEAQ. CDR3 bases: TGTGCCAGCAGCTTGCCGTCGGCCAAGGGTCGCGAAAAACTGTTTTTT. It yields the protein CASSLPSAKGREKLFF.

This clonotype was observed many times. The rearrangement links TRBV6-2 or TRBV6-3 to TRBJ2-7; 8 nucleotides align to TRBD1. Per the germline V gene, CDR1 is MNHEY and CDR2 is SVGEGT. V shed 5 bases, J shed 1 base, and the junction held 7 bases outside the gene matches. CDR3 length: 15 residues. The CDR3 coding sequence is TGTGCCAGCAGTCGGACAGGGCCCGTATCCTACGAGCAGTACTTC. It encodes CASSRTGPVSYEQYF.

This clonotype was observed a handful of times. J is TRBJ1-1 and V is TRBV20-1; 9 nucleotides line up with TRBD1. CDR1 and CDR2 from the germline V gene are DFQATT and SNEGSKA (reference sequence). After removal of 0 bases from V and 1 base from J, the junction contained 0 bases not matched to a gene. This CDR3 is 14 amino acids long. Here the CDR3 reads CSAREGQGNTEAFF. CDR3 nucleotide sequence: TGCAGTGCTAGAGAGGGACAGGGGAACACTGAAGCTTTCTTT.

This clonotype was found many times. This rearrangement joins TRBV5-1 to TRBJ2-5; D remains unclear. Trimming stripped 4 bases from V and 5 bases from J, with 18 bases between. CDR3 size: 15 residues. Germline CDR1 is SGHRS and CDR2 is YFSETQ. Here the CDR3 DNA reads TGCGCCAGCAGCCCCCGACGCGCCCCCGGCGAGACCCAGTACTTC. Its translation: CASSPRRAPGETQYF.

This chain uses TRBV5-1 with TRBJ1-5; tentatively, D is TRBD1 (6 bases). This CDR3 spans 15 amino acids. CDR1 is SGHRS and CDR2 is YFSETQ in the germline V gene. V lost 2 bases and J 0 bases, leaving 9 bases between the germline ends. The CDR3 sequence: CASSFTGNSNQPQHF. DNA of the CDR3: TGCGCCAGCAGCTTTACAGGGAATAGCAATCAGCCCCAGCATTTT.

This clonotype was seen at least ten times. The rearrangement links TRBV7-3 to TRBJ2-2; no firm D call. This CDR3 spans 13 amino acids. V was cut by 5 bases and J by 4 bases, with 8 bases left in between. Germline V lookup: CDR1 SGHTA, CDR2 FQGTGA. CDR3 residues: CASSLSVTGELFF. In DNA, the CDR3 is TGTGCCAGCAGCCTCAGCGTCACCGGGGAGCTGTTTTTT.

The chain couples TRBV9 to TRBJ2-7; D uncertain. Germline V gene lookup returns CDR1 SGDLS and CDR2 YYNGEE. V was shortened by 0 bases and J by 9 bases, with 16 bases between the two germline ends. There are 14 residues in the CDR3. This CDR3 reads CASSVEGRKEGQYF. CDR3 coding DNA: TGTGCCAGCAGCGTAGAGGGTCGGAAGGAAGGGCAGTACTTC. The entire variable domain, with the rest obtained from reference TRBV9 and TRBJ2-7, is as follows: DSGVTQTPKHLITATGQRVTLRCSPRSGDLSVYWYQQSLDQGLQFLIQYYNGEERAKGNILERFSAQQFPDLHSELNLSSLELGDSALYFCASSVEGRKEGQYFGPGTRLTVT.

V is TRBV7-9 and J is TRBJ2-7; 7 bases are shared with TRBD1. Per germline, CDR1 SEHNR and CDR2 FQNEAQ (reference sequence). The CDR3 totals 14 residues. J gave up 2 bases and V 4 bases, and 5 bases lay outside the gene matches. CDR3: CASSSRGRPYEQYF. CDR3 nucleotide sequence: TGTGCCAGCAGCTCCAGGGGGAGACCCTACGAGCAGTACTTC.

This clonotype was seen repeatedly, ten times or more. DNA of the CDR3: TGTGCCAGCAGCTTAGCGCCGGGACTAGCGGGGAGGAGGCAAGAGACCCAGTACTTC. Its translation: CASSLAPGLAGRRQETQYF. The rearrangement links TRBV7-8 to TRBJ2-5, with TRBD2 identical over 13 bases. CDR1 is SGHVS and CDR2 is FQNEAQ in the germline V gene. The junction had 9 bases not matched to a gene; V was cut back by 0 bases and J by 2 bases. CDR3 length equals 19 residues.

In this sample, this clonotype turned up a few times. The chain is built from TRBV5-1 and TRBJ2-2, with a weak D call TRBD2 (5 bases). This CDR3 comprises 14 residues. V lost 1 base and J 3 bases, leaving 7 bases between the germline ends. Germline values: CDR1 SGHRS, CDR2 YFSETQ. The DNA of the CDR3 is TGCGCCAGCAGCTTGTGGGGAGACACCGGGGAGCTGTTTTTT. Translating gives CASSLWGDTGELFF.

On this clonotype: The CDR3 carries no conserved terminal phenylalanine or tryptophan, so it likely arises from a read error. The V gene is TRBV29-1, the J gene TRBJ1-1; D call uncertain. The germline gives CDR1 SQVTM, CDR2 ANQGSEA. The CDR3 is 11 residues long. V gave up 7 bases and J gave up 1 base, with 7 bases separating them. The DNA of the CDR3 is TGCAGCGGGGGAACGAACACTGAAGCTTTCTCT. It is translated as CSGGTNTEAFS.

This clonotype has a count of ten or more. The V and J genes are TRBV19 and TRBJ1-2; a possible D gene is TRBD1 (6 bases). This CDR3 has 14 residues. V was pared by 5 bases and J by 4 bases, with 14 bases between. CDR1 is LNHDA and CDR2 is SQIVND in the germline V gene (reference sequence). This chain's CDR3 is CASSSQGFGYGYTF. The CDR3, as DNA: TGTGCCAGTAGTTCACAGGGATTTGGCTATGGCTACACCTTC.

This rearrangement joins TRBV28 to TRBJ1-1, with D perhaps TRBD1 (5 bases). Germline loops: CDR1 MDHEN, CDR2 SYDVKM. The CDR3 extends over 15 amino acids. V shed 5 bases and J shed 4 bases, with 17 bases lying between them. As DNA, the CDR3 is TGTGCCAGCAGTCCCGGGGCCTCAGGGATCACTGAAGCTTTCTTT. This gives the protein CASSPGASGITEAFF.

At least ten counts were recorded for this clonotype. The chain links TRBV2 to TRBJ2-2; D is undetermined. Germline V lookup: CDR1 SNHLY, CDR2 FYNNEI. The CDR3 covers 15 residues. The V end lost 4 bases, the J end lost 0 bases, and 9 bases lay between the germline ends. As DNA, the CDR3 is TGTGCCAGCAGTGTATCGGGTTCGAACACCGGGGAGCTGTTTTTT. It is translated as CASSVSGSNTGELFF.

The chain links TRBV28 to TRBJ2-7; D may be TRBD1 (5 bases). V gave up 4 bases and J gave up 4 bases, with 11 bases separating them. Germline values: CDR1 MDHEN, CDR2 SYDVKM. CDR3 length equals 13 residues. The CDR3 DNA is TGTGCCAGCAGTTCCTATAGGGGTTACGAGCAGTACTTC. Protein product: CASSSYRGYEQYF. Supplemented by reference TRBV28 and TRBJ2-7, the full variable domain reads DVKVTQSSRYLVKRTGEKVFLECVQDMDHENMFWYRQDPGLGLRLIYFSYDVKMKEKGDIPEGYSVSREKKERFSLILESASTNQTSMYLCASSSYRGYEQYFGPGTRLTVT.

This clonotype was observed many times. V gene TRBV27 combines with J gene TRBJ2-7; 7 nucleotides line up with TRBD2. The CDR3 is 14 amino acids. The V gene's germline CDR1 is MNHEY and CDR2 SMNVEV (reference sequence). Trimming took 6 bases from V and 4 from J; bases not matched to a gene: 9. The CDR3 reads CASRDSGDIYEQYF. CDR3 DNA: TGTGCCAGCAGAGACAGCGGGGATATATACGAGCAGTACTTC.

This clonotype has a count of ten or more. This sequence joins TRBV4-2 and TRBJ1-1, with D unclear. Looked up from germline, CDR1 is LGHNA and CDR2 is YNFKEQ. The V gene lost 3 bases and the J gene lost 8 bases, with 13 bases spanning the gap. The CDR3 is made up of 13 amino acids. DNA of the CDR3: TGTGCCAGCAGCCAGGATGGAGACGCCGAAGCTTTCTTT. Encoded protein: CASSQDGDAEAFF.

This clonotype was seen at least ten times. This chain joins TRBV21-1 and TRBJ2-7; the table names TRBD1, a call not compared with the DNA. TRBV21-1 is recorded as a pseudogene. The CDR3 consists of 15 residues. This chain's CDR3 is CASGPPGTIPYEQYF. As DNA, the CDR3 is TGTGCCAGCGGCCCCCCCGGGACGATACCCTACGAGCAGTACTTC.

This clonotype was observed many times. V gene TRBV12-3 or TRBV12-4 combines with J gene TRBJ1-2, with TRBD1 as a possible D gene (6 bases). This CDR3 has 15 amino acids. Trimming left V 5 bases short and J 2 bases short, with 15 bases between. The CDR3 nucleotides are TGTGCCAGCAGTCGCGGGGGGACACGGAACTATGGCTACACCTTC. It encodes CASSRGGTRNYGYTF.

This clonotype has a handful of counts. The chain combines TRBV14 with TRBJ2-7; either TRBD1 or TRBD2 may fit D (5 bases each). The ends were cut back, 1 base at V and 2 bases at J, with 9 bases in the middle. Per the germline V gene, CDR1 is SGHDN and CDR2 is FVKESK. The CDR3 is 14 amino acids. CDR3 nucleotide sequence: TGTGCCAGCAGCCAAGGGGGGAACACCTACGAGCAGTACTTC. It translates to CASSQGGNTYEQYF.

This clonotype was detected only a few times. The V and J genes are TRBV11-2 and TRBJ1-1, with D unclear. In germline, CDR1 is SGHAT, CDR2 FQNNGV. The CDR3 runs to 13 residues. Trimming took off 11 bases at V and 0 bases at J, with 13 bases between the two ends. The CDR3, as DNA: TGTGCCTCCAAGGGAACCTTGAACACTGAAGCTTTCTTT. Its protein product is CASKGTLNTEAFF.

About this clonotype: This clone may be a read error of a much larger clone one base away. V is TRBV2 and J is TRBJ2-7; possible D gene TRBD1, 5 bases. The CDR3 has 14 residues. Germline CDR1 SNHLY, CDR2 FYNNEI. Trimming removed 6 bases at V and 9 bases at J, with 21 bases between. Written as DNA, the CDR3 is TGTGCCAGCAGGATTGTCAGGGTTGATGGTTGGCAGTACTTC. As protein: CASRIVRVDGWQYF.

This chain joins TRBV4-1 and TRBJ1-1; no definite D call. CDR1 is MGHRA and CDR2 is YSYEKL in the germline V gene. This CDR3 has 13 amino acids. V lost 8 bases to trimming and J lost 6 bases, with 16 bases between them. The CDR3 DNA follows: TGCGCCAGCCGTAGAGTCTTAGCCTCTGAAGCTTTCTTT. It codes for CASRRVLASEAFF.

This clonotype came up many times. V gene TRBV6-2 or TRBV6-3 combines with J gene TRBJ2-7; D remains unclear. Germline V gene lookup returns CDR1 MNHEY and CDR2 SVGEGT. This CDR3 has 16 amino acids. V shed 2 bases and J shed 0 bases, with 14 bases lying between them. The DNA of the CDR3 is TGTGCCAGCAGTTACGCACGTTATACAAGCTCCTACGAGCAGTACTTC. This translates into CASSYARYTSSYEQYF.